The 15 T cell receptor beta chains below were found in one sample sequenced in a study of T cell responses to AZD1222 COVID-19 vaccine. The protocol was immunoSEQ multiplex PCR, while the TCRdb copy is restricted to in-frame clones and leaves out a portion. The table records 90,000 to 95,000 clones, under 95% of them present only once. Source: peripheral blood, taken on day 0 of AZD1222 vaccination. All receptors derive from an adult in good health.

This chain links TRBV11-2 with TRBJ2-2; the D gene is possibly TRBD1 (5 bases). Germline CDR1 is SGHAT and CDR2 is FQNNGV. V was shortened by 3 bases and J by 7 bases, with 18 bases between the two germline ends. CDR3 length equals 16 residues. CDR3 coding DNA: TGTGCCAGCAGCTTCACCCCTCAGGGTTACAACGGGGAGCTGTTTTTT. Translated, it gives CASSFTPQGYNGELFF.

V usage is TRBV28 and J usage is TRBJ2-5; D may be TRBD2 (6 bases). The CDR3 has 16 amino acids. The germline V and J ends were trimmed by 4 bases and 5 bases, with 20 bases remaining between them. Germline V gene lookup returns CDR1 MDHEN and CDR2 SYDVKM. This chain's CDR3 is CASSSYIGGARETQYF. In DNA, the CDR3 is TGTGCCAGCAGTTCCTATATAGGAGGGGCTCGGGAGACCCAGTACTTC.

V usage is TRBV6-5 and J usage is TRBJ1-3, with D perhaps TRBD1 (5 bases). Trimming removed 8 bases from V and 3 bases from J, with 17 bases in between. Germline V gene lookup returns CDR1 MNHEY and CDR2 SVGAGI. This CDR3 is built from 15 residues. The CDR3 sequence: CASRPLGGGGNTIYF. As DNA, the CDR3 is TGTGCCAGCCGGCCCCTGGGGGGTGGTGGAAACACCATATATTTT.

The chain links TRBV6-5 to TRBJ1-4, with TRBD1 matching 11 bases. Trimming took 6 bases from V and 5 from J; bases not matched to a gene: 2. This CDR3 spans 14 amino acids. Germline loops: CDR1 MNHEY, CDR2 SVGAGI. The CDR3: CASSRTGGNEKLFF. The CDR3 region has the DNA TGTGCCAGCAGCCGGACAGGGGGCAATGAAAAACTGTTTTTT.

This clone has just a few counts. CDR3 sequence reads: CASSVAMGIAGGLTDTQYF. The CDR3 DNA reads as TGTGCCAGCAGCGTAGCGATGGGGATAGCGGGGGGGCTCACAGATACGCAGTATTTT. This chain links TRBV9 with TRBJ2-3; 11 bases align to TRBD2. The V gene's germline CDR1 is SGDLS and CDR2 YYNGEE. J gave up 2 bases and V 0 bases, and 11 bases lay outside the gene matches. This CDR3 contains 19 residues.

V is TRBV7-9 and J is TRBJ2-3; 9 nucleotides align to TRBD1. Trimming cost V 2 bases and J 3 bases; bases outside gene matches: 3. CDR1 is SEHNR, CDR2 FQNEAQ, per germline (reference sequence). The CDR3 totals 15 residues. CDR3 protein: CASSLYRGRTDTQYF. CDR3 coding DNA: TGTGCCAGCAGCTTATACAGGGGGCGGACAGATACGCAGTATTTT.

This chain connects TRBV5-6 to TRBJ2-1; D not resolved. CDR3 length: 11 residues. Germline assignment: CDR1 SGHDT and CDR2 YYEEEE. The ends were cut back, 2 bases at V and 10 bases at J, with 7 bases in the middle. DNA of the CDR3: TGTGCCAGCAGCTTTGTGACAGAGCAGTTCTTC. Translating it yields CASSFVTEQFF. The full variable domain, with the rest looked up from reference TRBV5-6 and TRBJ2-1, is DAGVTQSPTHLIKTRGQQVTLRCSPKSGHDTVSWYQQALGQGPQFIFQYYEEEERQRGNFPDRFSGHQFPNYSSELNVNALLLGDSALYLCASSFVTEQFFGPGTRLTVL.

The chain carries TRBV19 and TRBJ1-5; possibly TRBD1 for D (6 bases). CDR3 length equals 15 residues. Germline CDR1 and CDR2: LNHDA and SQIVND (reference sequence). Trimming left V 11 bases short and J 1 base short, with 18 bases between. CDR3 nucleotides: TGTGCCTCCCAAACCCGGCAGGGGAGCAATCAGCCCCAGCATTTT. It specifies CASQTRQGSNQPQHF. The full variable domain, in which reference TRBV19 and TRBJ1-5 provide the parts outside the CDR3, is DGGITQSPKYLFRKEGQNVTLSCEQNLNHDAMYWYRQDPGQGLRLIYYSQIVNDFQKGDIAEGYSVSREKKESFPLTVTSAQKNPTAFYLCASQTRQGSNQPQHFGDGTRLSIL.

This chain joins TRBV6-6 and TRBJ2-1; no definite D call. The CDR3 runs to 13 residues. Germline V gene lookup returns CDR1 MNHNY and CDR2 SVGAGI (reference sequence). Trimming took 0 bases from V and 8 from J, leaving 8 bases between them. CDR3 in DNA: TGTGCCAGCAGTTACTCGATAGTATATGAGCAGTTCTTC. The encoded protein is CASSYSIVYEQFF.

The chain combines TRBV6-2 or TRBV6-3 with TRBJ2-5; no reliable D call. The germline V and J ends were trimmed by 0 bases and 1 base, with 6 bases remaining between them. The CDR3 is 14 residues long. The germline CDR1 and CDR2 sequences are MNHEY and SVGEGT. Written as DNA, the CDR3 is TGTGCCAGCAGTTACTCTACAGCCCAAGAGACCCAGTACTTC. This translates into CASSYSTAQETQYF.

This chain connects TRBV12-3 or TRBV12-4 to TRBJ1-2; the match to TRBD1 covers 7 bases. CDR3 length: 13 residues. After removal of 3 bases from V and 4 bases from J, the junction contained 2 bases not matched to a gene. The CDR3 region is CASSLGQRYGYTF. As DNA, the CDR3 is TGTGCCAGCAGTTTGGGACAGCGCTATGGCTACACCTTC.

The CDR3 loop reads CASSLLWSNTEAFF. CDR3 sequence (DNA): TGTGCCAGCAGCTTACTTTGGTCGAACACTGAAGCTTTCTTT. V gene TRBV7-2 combines with J gene TRBJ1-1; unclear D gene. V was trimmed by 2 bases and J by 1 base, leaving 8 bases between them. CDR3 size: 14 residues. Per the germline V gene, CDR1 is SGHTA and CDR2 is FQGNSA.

CDR3 nucleotides: TGTGCCAGCACGCGCTATGGGGGTTCCTATAATTCACCCCTCCACTTT. This gives the protein CASTRYGGSYNSPLHF. V gene TRBV27 combines with J gene TRBJ1-6; tentatively, D is TRBD1 (5 bases). Deletions cut 7 bases from V and 1 base from J, with 14 bases between. The CDR3 sequence is 16 residues long. Germline loops: CDR1 MNHEY, CDR2 SMNVEV (reference sequence).

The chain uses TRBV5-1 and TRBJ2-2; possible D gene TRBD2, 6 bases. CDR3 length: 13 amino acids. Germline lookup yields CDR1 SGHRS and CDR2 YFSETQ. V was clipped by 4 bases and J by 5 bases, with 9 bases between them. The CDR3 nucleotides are TGCGCCAGCAGCGCTGGGGGGACCGGGGAGCTGTTTTTT. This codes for CASSAGGTGELFF.

The CDR3 loop is CASSRTGGNYGYTF. CDR3 DNA sequence: TGTGCCAGCAGTCGGACAGGGGGCAACTATGGCTACACCTTC. The rearrangement links TRBV6-5 to TRBJ1-2; 11 bases are a match to TRBD1. Germline CDR1 and CDR2: MNHEY and SVGAGI. The CDR3 spans 14 residues. V lost 5 bases, J lost 2 bases, and 1 base stayed unmatched.